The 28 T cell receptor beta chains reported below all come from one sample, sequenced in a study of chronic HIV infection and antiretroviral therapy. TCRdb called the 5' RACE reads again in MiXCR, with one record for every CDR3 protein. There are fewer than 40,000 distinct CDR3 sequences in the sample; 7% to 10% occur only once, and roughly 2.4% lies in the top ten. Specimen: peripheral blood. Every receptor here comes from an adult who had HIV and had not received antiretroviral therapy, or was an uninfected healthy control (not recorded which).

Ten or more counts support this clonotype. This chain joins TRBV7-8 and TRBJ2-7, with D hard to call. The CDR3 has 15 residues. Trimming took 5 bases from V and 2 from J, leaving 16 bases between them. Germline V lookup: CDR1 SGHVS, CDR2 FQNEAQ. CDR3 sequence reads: CASSTMGLTPYEQYF. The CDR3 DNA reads TGTGCCAGCAGCACTATGGGCCTCACGCCCTACGAGCAGTACTTC.

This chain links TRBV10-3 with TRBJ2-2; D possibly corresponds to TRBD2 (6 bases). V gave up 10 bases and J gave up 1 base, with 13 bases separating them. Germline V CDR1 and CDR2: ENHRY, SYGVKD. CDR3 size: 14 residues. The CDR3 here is CASGIPGNTGELFF. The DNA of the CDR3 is TGTGCCAGCGGGATTCCAGGGAACACCGGGGAGCTGTTTTTT.

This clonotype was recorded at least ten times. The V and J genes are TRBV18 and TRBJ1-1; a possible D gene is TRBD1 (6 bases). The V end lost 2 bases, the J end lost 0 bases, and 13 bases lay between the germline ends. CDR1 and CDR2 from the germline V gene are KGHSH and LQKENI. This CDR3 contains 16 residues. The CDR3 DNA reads TGTGCCAGCTCACCATTAGGAGGGGGTATGAACACTGAAGCTTTCTTT. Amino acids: CASSPLGGGMNTEAFF.

The CDR3 bases are TGTGCCAGCAGCGCCCGGGGGGGGGCCTACAATGAGCAGTTCTTC. Amino acid sequence: CASSARGGAYNEQFF. The gene calls are TRBV7-2 and TRBJ2-1; 8 positions match TRBD2. The germline CDR1 and CDR2 sequences are SGHTA and FQGNSA. The CDR3 spans 15 residues. The junction had 5 bases not matched to a gene; V was cut back by 5 bases and J by 2 bases.

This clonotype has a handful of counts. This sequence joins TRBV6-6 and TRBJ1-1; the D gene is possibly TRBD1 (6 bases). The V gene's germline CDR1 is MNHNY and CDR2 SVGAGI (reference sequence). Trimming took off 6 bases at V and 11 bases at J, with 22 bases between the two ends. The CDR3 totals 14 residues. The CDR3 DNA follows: TGTGCCAGCAGCCCAGGGGATGATTGGGGCGCGGCTTTCTTT. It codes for CASSPGDDWGAAFF.

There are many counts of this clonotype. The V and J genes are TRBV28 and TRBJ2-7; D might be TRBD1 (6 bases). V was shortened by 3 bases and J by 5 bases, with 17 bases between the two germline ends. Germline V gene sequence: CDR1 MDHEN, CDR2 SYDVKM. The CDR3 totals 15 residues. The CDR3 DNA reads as TGTGCCAGCAGTTTTTCTCTGGGGGCCGGCGACGAGCAGTACTTC. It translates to CASSFSLGAGDEQYF.

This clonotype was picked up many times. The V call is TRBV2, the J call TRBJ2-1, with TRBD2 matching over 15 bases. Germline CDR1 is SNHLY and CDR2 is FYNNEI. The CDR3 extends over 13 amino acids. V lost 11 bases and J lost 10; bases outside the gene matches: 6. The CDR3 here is CAGTSGRFGEQFF. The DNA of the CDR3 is TGTGCCGGGACTAGCGGGAGGTTCGGCGAGCAGTTCTTC. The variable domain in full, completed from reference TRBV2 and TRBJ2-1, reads EPEVTQTPSHQVTQMGQEVILRCVPISNHLYFYWYRQILGQKVEFLVSFYNNEISEKSEIFDDQFSVERPDGSNFTLKIRSTKLEDSAMYFCAGTSGRFGEQFFGPGTRLTVL.

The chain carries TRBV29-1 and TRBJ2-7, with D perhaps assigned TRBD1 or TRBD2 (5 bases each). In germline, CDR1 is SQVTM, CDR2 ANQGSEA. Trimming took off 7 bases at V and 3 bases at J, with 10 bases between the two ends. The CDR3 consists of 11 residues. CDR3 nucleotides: TGCAGCGCTATTGGGGGCTACGAGCAGTACTTC. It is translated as CSAIGGYEQYF.

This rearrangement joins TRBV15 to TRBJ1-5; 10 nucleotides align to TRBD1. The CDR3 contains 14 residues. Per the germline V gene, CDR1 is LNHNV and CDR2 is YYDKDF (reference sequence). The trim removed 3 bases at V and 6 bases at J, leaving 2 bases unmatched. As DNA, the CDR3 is TGTGCCACCAGCAGGGACAGGGGGTTTCAGCCCCAGCATTTT. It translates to CATSRDRGFQPQHF.

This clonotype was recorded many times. Written as DNA, the CDR3 is TGTGCCATCAGTGAGGGGACTAGCGGGACCGGTGAGCAGTTCTTC. Translated, it gives CAISEGTSGTGEQFF. This chain joins TRBV10-3 and TRBJ2-1; 13 nucleotides line up with TRBD2. The CDR3 consists of 15 residues. Unmatched junction bases numbered 4, after V lost 2 bases and J lost 9 bases. CDR1 and CDR2 (germline): ENHRY, SYGVKD.

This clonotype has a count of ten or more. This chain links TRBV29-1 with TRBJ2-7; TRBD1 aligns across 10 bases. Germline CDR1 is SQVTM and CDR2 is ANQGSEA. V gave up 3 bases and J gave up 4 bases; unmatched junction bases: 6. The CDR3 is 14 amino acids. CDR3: CSVEGQGQGYEQYF. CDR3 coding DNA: TGCAGCGTTGAGGGACAGGGGCAGGGGTACGAGCAGTACTTC.

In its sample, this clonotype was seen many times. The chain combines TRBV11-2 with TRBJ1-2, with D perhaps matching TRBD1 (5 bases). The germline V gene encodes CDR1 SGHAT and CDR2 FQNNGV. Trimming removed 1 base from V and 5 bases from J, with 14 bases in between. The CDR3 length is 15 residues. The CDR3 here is CASSLAWGTEYGYTF. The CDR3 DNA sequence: TGTGCCAGCAGCTTAGCGTGGGGGACGGAATATGGCTACACCTTC.

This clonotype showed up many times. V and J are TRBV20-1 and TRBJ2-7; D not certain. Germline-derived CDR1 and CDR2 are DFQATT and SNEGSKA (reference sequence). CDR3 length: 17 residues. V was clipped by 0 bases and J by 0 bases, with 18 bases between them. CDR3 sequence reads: CSARDLTNRAFSYEQYF. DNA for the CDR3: TGCAGTGCTAGAGACCTGACAAACCGGGCATTCTCCTACGAGCAGTACTTC.

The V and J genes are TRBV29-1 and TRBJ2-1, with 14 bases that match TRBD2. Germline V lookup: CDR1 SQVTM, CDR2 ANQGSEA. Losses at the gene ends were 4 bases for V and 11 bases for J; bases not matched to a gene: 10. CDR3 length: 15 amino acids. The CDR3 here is CSVGGLAGAPRQQFF. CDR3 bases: TGCAGCGTTGGGGGACTAGCGGGAGCCCCAAGGCAGCAGTTCTTC.

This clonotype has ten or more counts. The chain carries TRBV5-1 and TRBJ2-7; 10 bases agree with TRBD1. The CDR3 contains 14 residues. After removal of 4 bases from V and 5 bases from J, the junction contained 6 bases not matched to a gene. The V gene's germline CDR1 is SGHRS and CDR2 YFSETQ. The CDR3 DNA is TGCGCCAGCAGCCAAGACAGGGGGCGCGACGAGCAGTACTTC. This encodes CASSQDRGRDEQYF. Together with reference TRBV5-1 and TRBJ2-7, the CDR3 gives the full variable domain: KAGVTQTPRYLIKTRGQQVTLSCSPISGHRSVSWYQQTPGQGLQFLFEYFSETQRNKGNFPGRFSGRQFSNSRSEMNVSTLELGDSALYLCASSQDRGRDEQYFGPGTRLTVT.

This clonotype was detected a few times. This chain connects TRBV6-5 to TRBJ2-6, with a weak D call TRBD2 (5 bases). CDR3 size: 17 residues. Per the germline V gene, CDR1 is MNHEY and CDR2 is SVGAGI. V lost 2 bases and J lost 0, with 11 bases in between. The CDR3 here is CASSYGEGSSGANVLTF. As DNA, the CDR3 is TGTGCCAGCAGTTACGGGGAAGGGAGCTCTGGGGCCAACGTCCTGACTTTC.

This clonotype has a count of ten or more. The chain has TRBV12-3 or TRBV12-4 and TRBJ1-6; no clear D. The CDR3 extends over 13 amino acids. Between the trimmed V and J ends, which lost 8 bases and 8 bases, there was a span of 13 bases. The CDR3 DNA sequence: TGTGCCAGCTGCCGTACTGGGGATTCACCCCTCCACTTT. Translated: CASCRTGDSPLHF.

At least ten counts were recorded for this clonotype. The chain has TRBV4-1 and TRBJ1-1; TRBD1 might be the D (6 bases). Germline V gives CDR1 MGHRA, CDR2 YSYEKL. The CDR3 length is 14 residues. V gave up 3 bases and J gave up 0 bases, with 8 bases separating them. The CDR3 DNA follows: TGCGCCAGCAGCCAGGCAGGGGTGAACACTGAAGCTTTCTTT. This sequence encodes CASSQAGVNTEAFF.

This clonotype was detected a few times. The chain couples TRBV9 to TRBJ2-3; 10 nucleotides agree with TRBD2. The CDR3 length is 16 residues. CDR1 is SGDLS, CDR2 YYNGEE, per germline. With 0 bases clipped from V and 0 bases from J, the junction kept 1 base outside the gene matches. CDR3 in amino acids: CASSVGAGGSTDTQYF. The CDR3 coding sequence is TGTGCCAGCAGCGTAGGAGCGGGAGGGAGCACAGATACGCAGTATTTT.

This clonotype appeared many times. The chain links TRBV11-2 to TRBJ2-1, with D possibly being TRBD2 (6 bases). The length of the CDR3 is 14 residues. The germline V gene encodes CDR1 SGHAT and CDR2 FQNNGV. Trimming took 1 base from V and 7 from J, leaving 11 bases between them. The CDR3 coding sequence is TGTGCCAGCAGCTTAGCCCTAGCGTTAAATGAGCAGTTCTTC. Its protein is CASSLALALNEQFF.

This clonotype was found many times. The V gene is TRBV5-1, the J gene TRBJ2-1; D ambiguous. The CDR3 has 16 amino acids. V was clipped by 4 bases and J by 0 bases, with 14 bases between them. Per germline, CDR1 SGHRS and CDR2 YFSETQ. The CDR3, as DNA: TGCGCCAGCAGCGAGCTGGGCGTGAGCTCCTACAATGAGCAGTTCTTC. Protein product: CASSELGVSSYNEQFF.

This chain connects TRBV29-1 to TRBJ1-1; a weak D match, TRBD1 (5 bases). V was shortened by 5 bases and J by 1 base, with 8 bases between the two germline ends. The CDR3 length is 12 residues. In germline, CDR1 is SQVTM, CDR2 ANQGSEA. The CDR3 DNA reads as TGCAGCGTTTCACAGGCGAACACTGAAGCTTTCTTT. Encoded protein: CSVSQANTEAFF.

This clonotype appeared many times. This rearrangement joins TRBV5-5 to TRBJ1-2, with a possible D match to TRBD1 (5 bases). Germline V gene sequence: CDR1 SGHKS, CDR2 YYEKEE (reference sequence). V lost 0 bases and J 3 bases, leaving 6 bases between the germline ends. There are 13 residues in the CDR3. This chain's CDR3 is CASSLAGDYGYTF. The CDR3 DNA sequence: TGTGCCAGCAGCTTGGCGGGGGACTATGGCTACACCTTC.

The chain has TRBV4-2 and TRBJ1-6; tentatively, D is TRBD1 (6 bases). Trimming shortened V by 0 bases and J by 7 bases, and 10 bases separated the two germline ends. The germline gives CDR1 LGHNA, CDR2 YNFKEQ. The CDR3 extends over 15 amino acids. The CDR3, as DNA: TGTGCCAGCAGCCAAGAGCAGGGGATCAATTCACCCCTCCACTTT. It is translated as CASSQEQGINSPLHF.

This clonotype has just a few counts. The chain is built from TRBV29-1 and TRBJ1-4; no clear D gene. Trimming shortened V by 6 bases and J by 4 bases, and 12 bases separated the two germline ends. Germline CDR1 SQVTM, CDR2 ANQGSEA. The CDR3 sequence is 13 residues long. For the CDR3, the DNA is TGCAGCGTCTCGGACCGTGATAATGAAAAACTGTTTTTT. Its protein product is CSVSDRDNEKLFF. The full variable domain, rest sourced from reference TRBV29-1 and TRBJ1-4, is SAVISQKPSRDICQRGTSLTIQCQVDSQVTMMFWYRQQPGQSLTLIATANQGSEATYESGFVIDKFPISRPNLTFSTLTVSNMSPEDSSIYLCSVSDRDNEKLFFGSGTQLSVL.

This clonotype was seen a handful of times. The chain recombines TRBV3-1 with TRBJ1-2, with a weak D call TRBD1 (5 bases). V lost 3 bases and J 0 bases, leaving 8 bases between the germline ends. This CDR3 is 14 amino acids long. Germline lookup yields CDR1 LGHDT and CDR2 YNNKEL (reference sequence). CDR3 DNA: TGTGCCAGCAGCCAGGGGGTAGCTAACTATGGCTACACCTTC. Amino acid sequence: CASSQGVANYGYTF.

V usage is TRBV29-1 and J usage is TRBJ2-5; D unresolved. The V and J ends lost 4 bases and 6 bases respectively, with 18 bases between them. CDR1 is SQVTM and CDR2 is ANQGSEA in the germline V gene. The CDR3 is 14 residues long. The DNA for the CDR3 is TGCAGCGTTGGTTCCAACGACGCCCATCAGACCCAGTACTTC. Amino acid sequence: CSVGSNDAHQTQYF.

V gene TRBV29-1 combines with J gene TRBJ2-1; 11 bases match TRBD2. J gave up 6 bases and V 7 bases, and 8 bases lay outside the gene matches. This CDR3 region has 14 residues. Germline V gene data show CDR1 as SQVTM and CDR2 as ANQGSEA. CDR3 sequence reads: CSALAGGSSNEQFF. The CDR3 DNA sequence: TGCAGCGCCTTAGCGGGAGGGTCAAGCAATGAGCAGTTCTTC.